These 30 T cell receptor beta chains share one sample of origin, sequenced in a study of cytomegalovirus exposure and HLA in healthy donors. With 60 Vbeta and 13 Jbeta primers, the PCR was carried out. Data came from immunoSEQ multiplex PCR; TCRdb stores just in-frame clones and leaves some out. The sample lists around 160,000 clones, roughly 79% seen once, with roughly 7.3% in the top ten. What was sequenced was PBMCs. These receptors were collected from a male donor in good health and CMV-seropositive.

The V call is TRBV5-1, the J call TRBJ2-7, with D possibly being TRBD1 (5 bases). Germline lookup yields CDR1 SGHRS and CDR2 YFSETQ. The CDR3 has 13 amino acids. The V end lost 5 bases, the J end lost 1 base, and 10 bases lay between the germline ends. The CDR3 reads CASSPGISYEQYF. The CDR3 nucleotides are TGCGCCAGCAGTCCAGGGATTTCCTACGAGCAGTACTTC.

The gene calls are TRBV6-5 and TRBJ2-1, with D tentatively TRBD2 (7 bases). The V end lost 5 bases, the J end lost 9 bases, and 17 bases lay between the germline ends. CDR3 length: 14 amino acids. CDR1 and CDR2 from the germline V gene are MNHEY and SVGAGI. Here the CDR3 reads CASSPEGGTSEQFF. The CDR3 coding sequence is TGTGCCAGCAGTCCCGAGGGGGGGACGAGTGAGCAGTTCTTC.

Note on this clone: An end of the junction does not agree with germline; a read error may underlie this. The chain recombines TRBV7-7 with TRBJ2-1; the D is unclear. The germline CDR1 and CDR2 sequences are SSHAT and FNYEAQ (reference sequence). The CDR3 has 13 residues. The CDR3 coding sequence is TGTGCTAGCAGCCAGGATTCCTACAATGAGCAGTTCTTC. Encoded protein: CASSQDSYNEQFF.

V usage is TRBV2 and J usage is TRBJ1-5; tentative D call: TRBD1 (6 bases). V shed 4 bases and J shed 7 bases, with 14 bases lying between them. This CDR3 spans 14 amino acids. Germline assignment: CDR1 SNHLY and CDR2 FYNNEI. The CDR3 region has the DNA TGTGCCAGCAGTGTCCTACAGGGTATGCAGCCCCAGCATTTT. Protein sequence: CASSVLQGMQPQHF.

This sequence joins TRBV5-1 and TRBJ2-3; possibly TRBD2 for D (5 bases). Germline assignment: CDR1 SGHRS and CDR2 YFSETQ. Trimming stripped 5 bases from V and 3 bases from J, with 22 bases between. The length of the CDR3 is 17 residues. CDR3 in amino acids: CASRWAFRPTGTDTQYF. DNA for the CDR3: TGCGCCAGCAGATGGGCCTTCCGGCCAACGGGGACAGATACGCAGTATTTT. Full variable domain (remainder filled in from reference TRBV5-1 and TRBJ2-3): KAGVTQTPRYLIKTRGQQVTLSCSPISGHRSVSWYQQTPGQGLQFLFEYFSETQRNKGNFPGRFSGRQFSNSRSEMNVSTLELGDSALYLCASRWAFRPTGTDTQYFGPGTRLTVL.

CDR3 residues: CASSLETGGSGGYTF. For the CDR3, the DNA is TGTGCCAGCAGCTTGGAAACAGGGGGGTCCGGAGGCTACACCTTC. The chain links TRBV5-5 to TRBJ1-2; TRBD1 agrees at 8 bases. V trimming: 0 bases; J trimming: 8 bases; junction bases outside the gene matches: 9. The CDR3 extends over 15 amino acids. CDR1 is SGHKS, CDR2 YYEKEE, per germline (reference sequence). Drawing the rest from reference TRBV5-5 and TRBJ1-2, the complete variable domain is DAGVTQSPTHLIKTRGQQVTLRCSPISGHKSVSWYQQVLGQGPQFIFQYYEKEERGRGNFPDRFSARQFPNYSSELNVNALLLGDSALYLCASSLETGGSGGYTFGSGTRLTVV.

The V call is TRBV18, the J call TRBJ2-3, with TRBD1 matching 8 bases. This CDR3 has 16 amino acids. Germline trimming cut 0 bases from V and 0 bases from J; bases unmatched to any gene: 2. The germline gives CDR1 KGHSH, CDR2 LQKENI. The CDR3 protein is CASSPPWTGSTDTQYF. The CDR3 DNA is TGTGCCAGCTCACCACCTTGGACAGGGAGCACAGATACGCAGTATTTT. Together with reference TRBV18 and TRBJ2-3, the CDR3 gives the full variable domain: NAGVMQNPRHLVRRRGQEARLRCSPMKGHSHVYWYRQLPEEGLKFMVYLQKENIIDESGMPKERFSAEFPKEGPSILRIQQVVRGDSAAYFCASSPPWTGSTDTQYFGPGTRLTVL.

The genes are TRBV7-2 and TRBJ2-7; D may be TRBD2 (5 bases). CDR1 and CDR2 (germline): SGHTA, FQGNSA. This CDR3 is 14 amino acids long. The V end was cut by 2 bases, the J end by 3 bases, with 11 bases between. CDR3 in amino acids: CASSLPGKIYEQYF. The CDR3 region has the DNA TGTGCCAGCAGCTTACCCGGGAAAATCTACGAGCAGTACTTC.

This clone was seen once. The chain combines TRBV18 with TRBJ2-1; 16 nucleotides match TRBD2. CDR1 and CDR2 from the germline V gene are KGHSH and LQKENI. The CDR3 runs to 15 residues. J was trimmed by 9 bases and V by 3 bases; bases with no gene match: 2. The CDR3 loop reads CASSPGLAGGREQFF. The CDR3 region has the DNA TGTGCCAGCTCACCGGGACTAGCGGGGGGGCGTGAGCAGTTCTTC.

The chain combines TRBV5-1 with TRBJ2-5, with a weak D call TRBD2 (6 bases). CDR1 is SGHRS, CDR2 YFSETQ, per germline. V was cut by 2 bases and J by 2 bases, with 10 bases left in between. CDR3 length equals 14 residues. CDR3 loop: CASSLSLAQETQYF. The CDR3 DNA is TGCGCCAGCAGCTTATCCCTAGCGCAAGAGACCCAGTACTTC.

The genes are TRBV27 and TRBJ1-2; 7 bases match TRBD1. The V and J ends lost 9 bases and 3 bases, in that order; junction bases with no gene match: 7. Germline V lookup: CDR1 MNHEY, CDR2 SMNVEV (reference sequence). The CDR3 consists of 13 residues. The CDR3 sequence is CASRQGSHYGYTF. CDR3 DNA sequence: TGTGCCAGTAGACAGGGAAGCCACTATGGCTACACCTTC.

The CDR3, as DNA: TGTGCCAGCAGCCTGTGGGGACAGGGTTCCTATAATTCACCCCTCCACTTT. Translated: CASSLWGQGSYNSPLHF. The chain combines TRBV5-6 with TRBJ1-6; 9 bases are a match to TRBD1. The germline CDR1 and CDR2 sequences are SGHDT and YYEEEE. The V and J ends lost 4 bases and 1 base, in that order; junction bases with no gene match: 6. This CDR3 has 17 amino acids. Filled out from reference TRBV5-6 and TRBJ1-6, the complete variable domain reads DAGVTQSPTHLIKTRGQQVTLRCSPKSGHDTVSWYQQALGQGPQFIFQYYEEEERQRGNFPDRFSGHQFPNYSSELNVNALLLGDSALYLCASSLWGQGSYNSPLHFGNGTRLTVT.

The V call is TRBV6-5, the J call TRBJ2-7; D is uncertain. CDR1 is MNHEY, CDR2 SVGAGI, per germline. The V and J ends lost 10 bases and 6 bases respectively, with 19 bases between them. CDR3 length: 13 amino acids. The CDR3 coding sequence is TGTGCCACCAAAACCAAAGTCCACGGCGAGCAGTACTTC. Translation: CATKTKVHGEQYF.

Concerning this clone: At one boundary the junction diverges from the germline segment, which might be a read error. The genes are TRBV7-8 and TRBJ1-5, with D perhaps TRBD1 (5 bases). This CDR3 is 13 amino acids long. Germline CDR1 and CDR2: SGHVS and FQNEAQ. The CDR3 bases are TGTGCCAGCAGCCGAACAGGCAACCAGCCCCAGCATTTT. Encoded protein: CASSRTGNQPQHF.

This clone was observed a single time. The chain uses TRBV6-1 and TRBJ2-3, with 7 bases lining up with TRBD2. CDR1 is MNHNS and CDR2 is SASEGT in the germline V gene. The CDR3 extends over 15 amino acids. V lost 3 bases to trimming and J lost 2 bases; unmatched junction nucleotides: 5. This CDR3 is CASSDWGGNTDTQYF. CDR3 bases: TGTGCCAGCAGTGACTGGGGGGGGAACACAGATACGCAGTATTTT.

This clone occurred once. This rearrangement joins TRBV30 to TRBJ1-2, with 7 bases lining up with TRBD1. The CDR3 extends over 16 amino acids. V dropped 4 bases and J dropped 7; count of bases not matched to a gene: 18. Germline loops: CDR1 GTSNPN, CDR2 SVGIG (reference sequence). The CDR3 bases are TGTGCCTGGACCCCCTGGACAGGTCTTCTTGTTCTTGGCTACACCTTC. Protein: CAWTPWTGLLVLGYTF. The variable domain in full, completed from reference TRBV30 and TRBJ1-2, reads SQTIHQWPATLVQPVGSPLSLECTVEGTSNPNLYWYRQAAGRGLQLLFYSVGIGQISSEVPQNLSASRPQDRQFILSSKKLLLSDSGFYLCAWTPWTGLLVLGYTFGSGTRLTVV.

The chain carries TRBV15 and TRBJ2-5; TRBD1 might be the D (6 bases). Trimming shortened V by 0 bases and J by 4 bases, and 15 bases separated the two germline ends. The CDR3 is 16 amino acids. In germline, CDR1 is LNHNV, CDR2 YYDKDF (reference sequence). CDR3 DNA sequence: TGTGCCACCAGCAGAGAGAGGGGCCGAGGGGGAGAGACCCAGTACTTC. Its translation: CATSRERGRGGETQYF.

The chain employs TRBV6-6 and TRBJ2-1, with D unresolved. This CDR3 has 13 amino acids. The germline V and J ends were trimmed by 0 bases and 10 bases, with 10 bases remaining between them. Germline CDR1 and CDR2: MNHNY and SVGAGI (reference sequence). This CDR3 is CASSYSSLVEQFF. The CDR3 nucleotides are TGTGCCAGCAGTTACTCGAGTCTAGTCGAGCAGTTCTTC.

This sequence joins TRBV6-1 and TRBJ2-5; 11 nucleotides align to TRBD1. The DNA end lines up better with TRBJ2-7; the J call may be wrong. Looked up from germline, CDR1 is MNHNS and CDR2 is SASEGT. The CDR3 is made up of 15 amino acids. As DNA, the CDR3 is TGTGCCAGCAGGGCTTTCGGGACAGGGGGCTACGAGCAGTACTTC. As protein: CASRAFGTGGYEQYF.

Concerning this clone itself: One end of the junction does not line up with germline, which may come from a read error. V and J are TRBV2 and TRBJ1-5; 8 bases line up with TRBD1. Per the germline V gene, CDR1 is SNHLY and CDR2 is FYNNEI. This CDR3 comprises 16 residues. The CDR3 nucleotides read TGTGCCAGCCGTGAACCGGGACAGGCCGTCAATCAGCCCCAGCATTTT. Protein product: CASREPGQAVNQPQHF.

The V call is TRBV27, the J call TRBJ2-2; D not certain. The CDR3 loop spans 16 amino acids. Germline values: CDR1 MNHEY, CDR2 SMNVEV (reference sequence). V gave up 8 bases and J gave up 0 bases, with 16 bases separating them. The CDR3 DNA reads as TGTGCCAGCGATTCCTTACATCTCGCGAACACCGGGGAGCTGTTTTTT. Residues: CASDSLHLANTGELFF.

The chain couples TRBV30 to TRBJ1-4; maybe TRBD1 (6 bases). Per germline, CDR1 GTSNPN and CDR2 SVGIG (reference sequence). The CDR3 consists of 13 residues. V lost 5 bases and J 8 bases, leaving 15 bases between the germline ends. As DNA, the CDR3 is TGTGCCTGGGGGGGCGCTGGATCCGAAAAACTGTTTTTT. It translates to CAWGGAGSEKLFF. Combining the CDR3 with reference TRBV30 and TRBJ1-4 gives the whole variable domain SQTIHQWPATLVQPVGSPLSLECTVEGTSNPNLYWYRQAAGRGLQLLFYSVGIGQISSEVPQNLSASRPQDRQFILSSKKLLLSDSGFYLCAWGGAGSEKLFFGSGTQLSVL.

This chain links TRBV6-5 with TRBJ2-5; 8 bases match TRBD2. The germline CDR1 and CDR2 sequences are MNHEY and SVGAGI. The CDR3 has 13 amino acids. Trimming took 6 bases from V and 4 from J; bases not matched to a gene: 4. The CDR3 region is CASSPGGGETQYF. The DNA for the CDR3 is TGTGCCAGCAGCCCCGGGGGGGGAGAGACCCAGTACTTC.

The chain uses TRBV5-4 and TRBJ1-6, with 7 bases lining up with TRBD1. This CDR3 contains 14 residues. With 4 bases clipped from V and 5 bases from J, the junction kept 3 bases outside the gene matches. Germline CDR1 is SGHNT and CDR2 is YYREEE (reference sequence). The CDR3 DNA reads TGTGCCAGCAGCCGGACAGGTGATAATTCACCCCTCCACTTT. Its protein is CASSRTGDNSPLHF.

This chain connects TRBV11-2 to TRBJ2-1; 8 nucleotides agree with TRBD1. The CDR3 is made up of 15 amino acids. Germline V CDR1 and CDR2: SGHAT, FQNNGV. After removal of 1 base from V and 4 bases from J, the junction contained 3 bases not matched to a gene. The CDR3 coding sequence is TGTGCCAGCAGCTTAGGGACAGGGATGTACAATGAGCAGTTCTTC. Translated, it gives CASSLGTGMYNEQFF.

This chain uses TRBV19 with TRBJ1-5; the D is unclear. V dropped 5 bases and J dropped 4 bases, with 15 bases sitting between them. The CDR3 totals 15 residues. Germline CDR1 LNHDA, CDR2 SQIVND (reference sequence). The CDR3 protein is CASSLGSDANQPQHF. As DNA, the CDR3 is TGTGCCAGTAGTCTCGGGTCCGACGCTAATCAGCCCCAGCATTTT.

This chain joins TRBV19 and TRBJ1-2; D may be TRBD1 (5 bases). This CDR3 spans 15 amino acids. V gave up 7 bases and J gave up 7 bases, with 22 bases separating them. From germline, CDR1 is LNHDA and CDR2 SQIVND (reference sequence). The CDR3 here is CASTSGRAQVGGYTF. CDR3 nucleotide sequence: TGTGCCAGTACTTCTGGCAGGGCCCAGGTTGGTGGCTACACCTTC.

Comment on this clone: An end of the junction does not agree with germline; a read error may underlie this. The chain combines TRBV7-9 with TRBJ2-7; 11 positions match TRBD2. This CDR3 is built from 14 residues. Looked up from germline, CDR1 is SEHNR and CDR2 is FQNEAQ (reference sequence). CDR3 region: CSSSLAGGAYEQYF. DNA for the CDR3: TGTTCCAGCAGCTTAGCGGGAGGGGCCTACGAGCAGTACTTC.

CDR3 nucleotide sequence: TGTGCCTGGAGTGTACAGGGTTCATACCCCTACGAGCAGTACTTC. Its protein product is CAWSVQGSYPYEQYF. This chain uses TRBV30 with TRBJ2-5; D is possibly TRBD1 (6 bases). Near its end, the DNA agrees better with TRBJ2-7, so the J call may be wrong. The CDR3 contains 15 residues. Germline CDR1 GTSNPN, CDR2 SVGIG (reference sequence).

V and J are TRBV9 and TRBJ1-4, with 7 bases aligning to TRBD1. The J segment lost 8 bases and the V segment lost 3 bases, leaving 10 bases of the junction unmatched. The CDR3 spans 15 residues. Looked up from germline, CDR1 is SGDLS and CDR2 is YYNGEE. CDR3 sequence: CASSGKTGRKEKLFF. Here the CDR3 DNA reads TGTGCCAGCAGCGGCAAGACAGGGCGGAAGGAAAAACTGTTTTTT. Full variable domain (missing parts from reference TRBV9 and TRBJ1-4): DSGVTQTPKHLITATGQRVTLRCSPRSGDLSVYWYQQSLDQGLQFLIQYYNGEERAKGNILERFSAQQFPDLHSELNLSSLELGDSALYFCASSGKTGRKEKLFFGSGTQLSVL.